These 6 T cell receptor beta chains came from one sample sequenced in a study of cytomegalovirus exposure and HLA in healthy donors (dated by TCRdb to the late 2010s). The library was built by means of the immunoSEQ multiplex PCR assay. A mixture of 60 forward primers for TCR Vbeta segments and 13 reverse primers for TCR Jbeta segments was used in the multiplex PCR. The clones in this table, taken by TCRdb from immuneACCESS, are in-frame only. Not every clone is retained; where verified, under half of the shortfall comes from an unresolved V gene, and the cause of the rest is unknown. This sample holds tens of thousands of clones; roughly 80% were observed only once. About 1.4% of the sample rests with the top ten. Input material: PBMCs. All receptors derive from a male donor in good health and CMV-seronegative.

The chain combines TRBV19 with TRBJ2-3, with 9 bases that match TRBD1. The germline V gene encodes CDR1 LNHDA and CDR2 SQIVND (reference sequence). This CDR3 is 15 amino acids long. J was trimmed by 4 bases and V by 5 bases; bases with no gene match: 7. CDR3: CASSWGQGGPDTQYF. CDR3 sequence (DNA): TGTGCCAGTAGTTGGGGACAGGGCGGCCCAGATACGCAGTATTTT. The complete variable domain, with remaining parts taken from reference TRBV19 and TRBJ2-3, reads DGGITQSPKYLFRKEGQNVTLSCEQNLNHDAMYWYRQDPGQGLRLIYYSQIVNDFQKGDIAEGYSVSREKKESFPLTVTSAQKNPTAFYLCASSWGQGGPDTQYFGPGTRLTVL.

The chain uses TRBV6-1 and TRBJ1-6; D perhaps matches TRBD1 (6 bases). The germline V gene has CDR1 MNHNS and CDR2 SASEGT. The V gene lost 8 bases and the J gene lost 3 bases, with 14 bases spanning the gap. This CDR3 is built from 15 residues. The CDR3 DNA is TGTGCCAGCCGATGGACAGCAGACTATAATTCACCCCTCCACTTT. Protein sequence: CASRWTADYNSPLHF.

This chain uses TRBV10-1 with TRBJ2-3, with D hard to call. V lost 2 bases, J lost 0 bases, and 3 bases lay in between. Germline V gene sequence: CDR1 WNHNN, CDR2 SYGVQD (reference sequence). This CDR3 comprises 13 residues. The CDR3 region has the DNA TGCGCCAGCAGTGAGATAAGCACAGATACGCAGTATTTT. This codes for CASSEISTDTQYF.

The chain's CDR3 is CASSIMTSATDTQYF. In DNA, the CDR3 is TGTGCCAGTAGTATCATGACTAGCGCTACAGATACGCAGTATTTT. The V call is TRBV19, the J call TRBJ2-3; 8 nucleotides line up with TRBD2. This CDR3 contains 15 residues. Trimming at V came to 3 bases and at J to 3 bases, leaving 5 bases not matched to a gene. Germline CDR1 is LNHDA and CDR2 is SQIVND (reference sequence).

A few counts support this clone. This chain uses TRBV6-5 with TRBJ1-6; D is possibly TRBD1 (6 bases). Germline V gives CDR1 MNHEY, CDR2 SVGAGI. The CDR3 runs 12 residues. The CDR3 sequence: CGSGGQNSPLHF. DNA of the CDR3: TGTGGTAGCGGGGGACAAAATTCACCCCTCCACTTT.

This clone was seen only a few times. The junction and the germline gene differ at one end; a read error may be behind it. This CDR3 reads CASNSMLGLTLDPAKNSQYF. DNA for the CDR3: TGTGCCAGTAATAGTATGCTAGGACTCACTTTAGACCCAGCCAAAAACAGTCAGTACTTC. This rearrangement joins TRBV19 to TRBJ2-4; the D gene is possibly TRBD2 (5 bases). The CDR3 runs 20 residues. The V gene's germline CDR1 is LNHDA and CDR2 SQIVND (reference sequence).